A single T cell receptor (beta chain) is shown here with its context. This entry is derived from a study of CD8+CD57+ T cells in acquired aplastic anemia. As for the study in general: Each DNA sample taken from sorted CD4+ and CD8+ cells came to around 3.4 ug on average.

It was genomic DNA that served as the template for profiling TCR beta VDJ and CDR3. TCRdb reprocessed the reads via MiXCR and lists one record per CDR3 protein. The table records about 110,000 distinct CDR3 sequences, approximately 49% of them present only once. CDR1 and CDR2 (germline): LGHNA, YSLEER. The CDR3 is made up of 14 amino acids. Sequenced input: sorted CD4+, CD8+, or CD8+CD57+ T cells (not recorded which) from PBMCs. This sequence was found in a human donor in good health, serving as a control. The rearrangement uses TRBV4-3 and TRBJ1-4; maybe TRBD1 (6 bases). The CDR3 nucleotides read TGCCCTAGCAGCCCACAGGGTACTAATGAAAAACTGTTTTTT. Protein: CPSSPQGTNEKLFF.